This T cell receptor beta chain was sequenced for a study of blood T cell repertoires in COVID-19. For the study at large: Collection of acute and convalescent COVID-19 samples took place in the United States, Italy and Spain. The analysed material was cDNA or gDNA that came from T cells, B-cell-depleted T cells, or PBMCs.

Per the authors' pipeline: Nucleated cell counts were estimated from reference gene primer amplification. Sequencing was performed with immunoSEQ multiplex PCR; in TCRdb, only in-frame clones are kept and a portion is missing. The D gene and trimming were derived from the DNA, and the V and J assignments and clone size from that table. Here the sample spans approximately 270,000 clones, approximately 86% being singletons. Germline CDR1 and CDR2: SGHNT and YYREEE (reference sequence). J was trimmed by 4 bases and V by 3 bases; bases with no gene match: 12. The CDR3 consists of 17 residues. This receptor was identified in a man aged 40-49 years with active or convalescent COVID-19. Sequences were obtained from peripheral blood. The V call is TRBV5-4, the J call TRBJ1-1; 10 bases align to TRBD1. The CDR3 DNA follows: TGTGCCAGCAGCTCATGGGACAGGGGAGGGAGGCCCACTGAAGCTTTCTTT. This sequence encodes CASSSWDRGGRPTEAFF.